Sequencing of this T cell receptor beta chain was carried out in a study of cytomegalovirus exposure and HLA in healthy donors. Notes on the study in general: TCR beta V- and J-gene trimming was later associated with a missense DCLRE1C variant.

This clone was counted between two and nine times. The antigen is unknown. CDR1 SGHRS and CDR2 YFSETQ come from the germline V gene. The CDR3 runs 13 residues. The V end was cut by 4 bases, the J end by 4 bases, with 11 bases between. The PCR used 60 Vbeta and 13 Jbeta primers. Here immunoSEQ multiplex PCR was the method, and the copy in TCRdb shows in-frame clones only, minus some. The sample yields around 130,000 clones, around three quarters seen once. V usage is TRBV5-1 and J usage is TRBJ1-2; a possible D gene is TRBD1 (6 bases). The sequence was collected from a man aged 40-55 years in good health and CMV-seronegative. The sample comprised PBMCs. The CDR3 DNA follows: TGCGCCAGCAGCCTCCAGGGGACCTATGGCTACACCTTC. Amino acids: CASSLQGTYGYTF. Looking up the rest from reference TRBV5-1 and TRBJ1-2 gives the full variable domain: KAGVTQTPRYLIKTRGQQVTLSCSPISGHRSVSWYQQTPGQGLQFLFEYFSETQRNKGNFPGRFSGRQFSNSRSEMNVSTLELGDSALYLCASSLQGTYGYTFGSGTRLTVV.